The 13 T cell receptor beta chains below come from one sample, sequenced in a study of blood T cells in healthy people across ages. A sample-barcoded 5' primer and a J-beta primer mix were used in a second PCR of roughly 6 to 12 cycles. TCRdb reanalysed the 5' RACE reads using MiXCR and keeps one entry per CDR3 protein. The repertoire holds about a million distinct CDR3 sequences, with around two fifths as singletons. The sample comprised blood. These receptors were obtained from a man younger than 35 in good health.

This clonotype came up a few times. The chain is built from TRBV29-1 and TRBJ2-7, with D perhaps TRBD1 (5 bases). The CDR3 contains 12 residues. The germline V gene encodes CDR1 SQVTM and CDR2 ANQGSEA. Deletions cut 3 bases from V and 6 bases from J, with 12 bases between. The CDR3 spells CSVDSGQGEQYF. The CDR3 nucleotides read TGCAGCGTTGACAGTGGGCAGGGCGAGCAGTACTTC.

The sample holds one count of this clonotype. The CDR3 reads CASSQTRGFMNTEAFF. The DNA for the CDR3 is TGTGCCAGCAGCCAAACTCGTGGGTTCATGAACACTGAAGCTTTCTTT. The gene calls are TRBV14 and TRBJ1-1; D remains ambiguous. This CDR3 spans 16 amino acids. The germline CDR1 and CDR2 sequences are SGHDN and FVKESK. Trimming removed 2 bases at V and 0 bases at J, with 13 bases between.

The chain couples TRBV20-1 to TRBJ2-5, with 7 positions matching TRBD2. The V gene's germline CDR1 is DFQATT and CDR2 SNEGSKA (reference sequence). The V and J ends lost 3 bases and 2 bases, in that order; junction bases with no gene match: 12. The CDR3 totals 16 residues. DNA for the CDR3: TGCAGTGCTAGCCAAAGGTCAGCGGGGCCACAAGAGACCCAGTACTTC. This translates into CSASQRSAGPQETQYF.

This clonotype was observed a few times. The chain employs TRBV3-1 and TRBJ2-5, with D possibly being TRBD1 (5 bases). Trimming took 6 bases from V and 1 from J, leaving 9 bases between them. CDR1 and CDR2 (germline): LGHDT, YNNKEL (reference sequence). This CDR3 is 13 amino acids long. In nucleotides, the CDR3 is TGTGCCAGCAGGGACACCACCCAAGAGACCCAGTACTTC. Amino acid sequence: CASRDTTQETQYF.

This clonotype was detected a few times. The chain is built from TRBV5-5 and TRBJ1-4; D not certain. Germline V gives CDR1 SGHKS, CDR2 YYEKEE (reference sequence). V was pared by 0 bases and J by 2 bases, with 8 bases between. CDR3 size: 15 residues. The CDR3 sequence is CASSLGSFTNEKLFF. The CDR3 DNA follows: TGTGCCAGCAGCTTGGGGAGTTTCACTAATGAAAAACTGTTTTTT.

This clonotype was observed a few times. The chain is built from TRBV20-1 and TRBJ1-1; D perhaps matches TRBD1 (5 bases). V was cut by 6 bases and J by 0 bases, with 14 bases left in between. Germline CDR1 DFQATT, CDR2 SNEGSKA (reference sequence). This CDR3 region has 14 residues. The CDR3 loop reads CSAGGTSMNTEAFF. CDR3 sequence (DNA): TGCAGTGCGGGGGGGACCTCGATGAACACTGAAGCTTTCTTT.

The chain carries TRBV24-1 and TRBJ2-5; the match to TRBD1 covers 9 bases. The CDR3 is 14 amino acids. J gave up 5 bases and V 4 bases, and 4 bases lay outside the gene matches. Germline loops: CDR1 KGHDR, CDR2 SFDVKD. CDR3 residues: CATSDTGGAETQYF. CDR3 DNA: TGTGCCACCAGTGACACAGGGGGCGCGGAGACCCAGTACTTC.

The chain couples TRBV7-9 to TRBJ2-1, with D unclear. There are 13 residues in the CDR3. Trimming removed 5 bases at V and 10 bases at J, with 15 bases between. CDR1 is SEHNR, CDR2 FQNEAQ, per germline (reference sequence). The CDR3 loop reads CASSLGLPPEQFF. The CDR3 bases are TGTGCCAGCAGCCTCGGCTTACCTCCAGAGCAGTTCTTC.

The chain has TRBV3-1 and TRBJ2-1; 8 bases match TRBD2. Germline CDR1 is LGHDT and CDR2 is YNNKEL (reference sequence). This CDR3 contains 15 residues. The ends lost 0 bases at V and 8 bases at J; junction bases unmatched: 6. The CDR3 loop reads CASSQERGDRYEQFF. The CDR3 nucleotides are TGTGCCAGCAGCCAAGAGCGGGGGGATCGCTATGAGCAGTTCTTC.

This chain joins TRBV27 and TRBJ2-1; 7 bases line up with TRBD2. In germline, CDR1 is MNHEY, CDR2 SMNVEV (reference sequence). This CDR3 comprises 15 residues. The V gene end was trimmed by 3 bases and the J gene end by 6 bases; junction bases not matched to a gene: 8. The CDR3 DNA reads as TGTGCCAGCAGTTTGGGAAGAGCGGGGATCAATGAGCAGTTCTTC. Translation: CASSLGRAGINEQFF.

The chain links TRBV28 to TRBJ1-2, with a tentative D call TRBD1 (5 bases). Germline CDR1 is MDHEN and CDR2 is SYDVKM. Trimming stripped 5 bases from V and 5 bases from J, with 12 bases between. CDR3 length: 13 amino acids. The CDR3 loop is CASSGTDLYGYTF. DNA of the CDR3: TGTGCCAGCAGTGGGACGGATCTTTATGGCTACACCTTC.

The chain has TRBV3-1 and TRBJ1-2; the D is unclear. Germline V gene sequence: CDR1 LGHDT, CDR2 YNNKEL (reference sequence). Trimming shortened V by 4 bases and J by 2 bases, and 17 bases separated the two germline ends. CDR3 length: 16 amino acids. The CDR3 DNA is TGTGCCAGCAGCCTTTCGTTGGGGAATTCCAACTATGGCTACACCTTC. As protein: CASSLSLGNSNYGYTF.

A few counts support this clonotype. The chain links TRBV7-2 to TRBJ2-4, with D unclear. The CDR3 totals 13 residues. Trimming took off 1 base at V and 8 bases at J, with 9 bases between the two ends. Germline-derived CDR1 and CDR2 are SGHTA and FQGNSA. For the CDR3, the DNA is TGTGCCAGCAGCTTAGGGACGACCGACATTCAGTACTTC. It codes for CASSLGTTDIQYF.